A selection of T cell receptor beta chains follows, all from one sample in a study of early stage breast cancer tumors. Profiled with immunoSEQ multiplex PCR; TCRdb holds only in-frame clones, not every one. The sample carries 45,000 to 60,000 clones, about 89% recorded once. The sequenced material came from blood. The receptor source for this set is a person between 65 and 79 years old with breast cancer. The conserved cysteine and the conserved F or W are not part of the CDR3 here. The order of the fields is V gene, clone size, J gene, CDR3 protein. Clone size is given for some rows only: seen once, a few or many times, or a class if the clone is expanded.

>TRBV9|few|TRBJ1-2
ASSLSKQGPHYGYT
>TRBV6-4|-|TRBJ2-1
ASSDGLGEQF
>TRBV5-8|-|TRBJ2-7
ASSPYEQY
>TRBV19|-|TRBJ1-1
ASSIVRGVRYTEAF
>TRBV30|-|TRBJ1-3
AWSRGQGAGNTIY
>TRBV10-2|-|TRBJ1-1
ASSDVGAADTEAF
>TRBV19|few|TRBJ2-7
ASSIDRGYEQY
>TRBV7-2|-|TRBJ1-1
ASSFYGRGTEAF
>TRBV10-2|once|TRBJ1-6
ASTGGPDSPLH
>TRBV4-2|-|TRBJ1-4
ASSQPRQEYNEKLF
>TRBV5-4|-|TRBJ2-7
ASSPGLAGGTYEQY
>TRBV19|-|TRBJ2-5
ASSQTSGGETQY
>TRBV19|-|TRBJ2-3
ASSEQGAWDTQY